This note documents a single T cell receptor (beta chain) sequence. The sample originates from a study of T cell changes during pregnancy in multiple sclerosis. The data were produced by immunoSEQ multiplex PCR, yet TCRdb's version contains in-frame clones alone and is incomplete. Of fewer than 70,000 clones listed, around nine tenths are singletons. This CDR3 has 15 amino acids. The ends were cut back, 2 bases at V and 0 bases at J, with 10 bases in the middle. Per germline, CDR1 LNHNV and CDR2 YYDKDF (reference sequence). The sample comprised peripheral blood from another person, used as feeder cells. The rearrangement uses TRBV15 and TRBJ1-1, with D maybe TRBD1 (5 bases). The sequence was obtained from a human donor whose cells served as feeder cells for cultures in a pregnancy study. The DNA for the CDR3 is TGTGCCACCAGCAGAACAGGTACCATGAACACTGAAGCTTTCTTT. It codes for CATSRTGTMNTEAFF.